The TCR beta chain described here comes from a study of sequential checkpoint blockade in melanoma. Overall study: Arm A got nivolumab then ipilimumab; arm B the reverse, 1:1. Maintenance nivolumab came after either treatment sequence.

This clone showed up just a few times. Generated by immunoSEQ multiplex PCR, the TCRdb table keeps only in-frame clones and is missing some. The data contain roughly 28,000 clones, around three quarters of them singletons. Germline values: CDR1 GTSNPN, CDR2 SVGIG (reference sequence). The CDR3 length is 13 residues. The germline V and J ends were trimmed by 0 bases and 0 bases, with 6 bases remaining between them. Treatment defined: randomized to nivolumab then ipilimumab (arm A) or the reverse (arm B). PBMC sorting kept live CD3+CD8+ cells without CD19 or CD56. The chain is built from TRBV30 and TRBJ2-7; unclear D gene. This sample comprised CD8+ T cells sorted from blood (inferred from file names), obtained from a patient given nivolumab and ipilimumab in sequence. This sequence was found in a human donor with melanoma. The DNA for the CDR3 is TGTGCCTGGAGTGTAGCTGGCTCCTACGAGCAGTACTTC. Translating gives CAWSVAGSYEQYF.